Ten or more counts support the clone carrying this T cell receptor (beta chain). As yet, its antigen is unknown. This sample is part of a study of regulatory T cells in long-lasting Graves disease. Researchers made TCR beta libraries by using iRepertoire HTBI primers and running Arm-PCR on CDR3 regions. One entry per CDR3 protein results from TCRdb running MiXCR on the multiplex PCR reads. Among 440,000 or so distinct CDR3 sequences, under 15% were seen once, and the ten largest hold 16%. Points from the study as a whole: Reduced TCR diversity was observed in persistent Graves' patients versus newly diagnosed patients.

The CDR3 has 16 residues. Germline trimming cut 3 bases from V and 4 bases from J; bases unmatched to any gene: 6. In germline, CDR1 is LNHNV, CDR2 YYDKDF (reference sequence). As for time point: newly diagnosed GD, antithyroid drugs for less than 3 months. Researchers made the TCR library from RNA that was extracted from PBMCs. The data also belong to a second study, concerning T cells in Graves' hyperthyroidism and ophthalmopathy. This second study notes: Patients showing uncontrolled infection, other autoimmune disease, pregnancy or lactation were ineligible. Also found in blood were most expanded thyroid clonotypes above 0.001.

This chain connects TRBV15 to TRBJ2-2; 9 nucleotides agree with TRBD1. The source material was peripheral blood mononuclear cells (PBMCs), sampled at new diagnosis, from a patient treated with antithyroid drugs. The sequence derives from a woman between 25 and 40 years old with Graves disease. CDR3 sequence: CATSRELDRGTGELFF. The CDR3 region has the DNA TGTGCCACCAGCAGGGAATTGGACAGGGGCACCGGGGAGCTGTTTTTT.